The 3 T cell receptor beta chains in this list originate from one sample, sequenced in a study of T cell repertoires in cytomegalovirus infection. Each CDR3 protein gets one entry after TCRdb re-called the reads with MiXCR. In the table there are just under 300,000 distinct CDR3 sequences, roughly a tenth of which are singletons. Sequencing used PBMCs. The receptors here all came from a human donor in good health (CMV status not recorded). Some clones in this sample may be carry-over from other donors' samples.

This clonotype was counted at least ten times. This chain joins TRBV6-6 and TRBJ2-7, with no clear D. Germline V gene data show CDR1 as MNHNY and CDR2 as SVGAGI (reference sequence). Trimming shortened V by 6 bases and J by 1 base, and 10 bases separated the two germline ends. The CDR3 runs 13 residues. The DNA of the CDR3 is TGTGCCAGCAGCCCAGCCCATTCCTACGAGCAGTACGTC. Translated, it gives CASSPAHSYEQYV.

Worth noting for this clonotype: This may be a read error: a much more frequent sequence differs by one nucleotide. The J gene is TRBJ2-5, the V gene TRBV5-1, with D maybe TRBD1 (5 bases). Germline CDR1 and CDR2: SGHRS and YFSETQ. The CDR3 extends over 16 amino acids. The CDR3 sequence: CASRQYGTRGQETQNF. The CDR3 DNA reads as TGCGCCAGCCGCCAGTATGGTACAAGGGGCCAAGAGACCCAGAACTTC.

This clonotype appeared many times. This rearrangement joins TRBV7-9 to TRBJ1-3; D is unclear. Germline CDR1 and CDR2: SEHNR and FQNEAQ (reference sequence). The length of the CDR3 is 16 residues. V was clipped by 5 bases and J by 1 base, with 15 bases between them. The CDR3 sequence: CASSGGRLRSGNTIYF. The CDR3 DNA sequence: TGTGCCAGCAGCGGAGGGAGGTTGAGGTCTGGAAACACCATATATTTT.